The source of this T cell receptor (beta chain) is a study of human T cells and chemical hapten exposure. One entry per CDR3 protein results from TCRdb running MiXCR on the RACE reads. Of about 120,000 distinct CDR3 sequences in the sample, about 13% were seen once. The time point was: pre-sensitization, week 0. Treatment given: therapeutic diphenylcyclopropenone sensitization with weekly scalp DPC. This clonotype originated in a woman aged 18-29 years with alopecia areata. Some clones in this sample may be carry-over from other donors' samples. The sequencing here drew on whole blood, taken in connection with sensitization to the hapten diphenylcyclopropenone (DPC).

The CDR3 protein is CASSLDPAASRQQYF. For the CDR3, the DNA is TGTGCCAGCAGCTTAGATCCGGCCGCCTCCAGACAGCAGTACTTC. The chain couples TRBV7-2 to TRBJ2-7, with D unclear. In germline, CDR1 is SGHTA, CDR2 FQGNSA. The ends were cut back, 1 base at V and 8 bases at J, with 18 bases in the middle. The CDR3 runs to 15 residues.